These 16 T cell receptor beta chains originate from one sample sequenced in a study of blood T cell repertoires in COVID-19. Profiling relied on immunoSEQ multiplex PCR, and the TCRdb table lists in-frame clones only, not all of them. Of fewer than 350,000 clones in the sample, approximately 89% were seen once. Sequenced sample: peripheral blood. The receptors here all came from a woman aged 60-70 years with COVID-19, enrolled during active disease.

This clone was detected only a few times. The CDR3 reads CASSTGQNYNSPLHF. As DNA, the CDR3 is TGTGCCAGCAGTACGGGACAGAATTATAATTCACCCCTCCACTTT. The gene calls are TRBV2 and TRBJ1-6, with TRBD1 identical over 7 bases. The junction had 5 bases not matched to a gene; V was cut back by 5 bases and J by 4 bases. The CDR3 is made up of 15 amino acids. From germline, CDR1 is SNHLY and CDR2 FYNNEI.

The chain carries TRBV7-3 and TRBJ1-1, with 8 bases lining up with TRBD1. The CDR3 covers 15 residues. Trimming removed 2 bases from V and 4 bases from J; junction bases left unmatched: 6. Germline V lookup: CDR1 SGHTA, CDR2 FQGTGA. CDR3 residues: CASSLVSRGRTEAFF. DNA of the CDR3: TGTGCCAGCAGCTTAGTAAGCAGGGGGCGCACTGAAGCTTTCTTT.

In this sample, this clone turned up once. The V gene is TRBV7-9, the J gene TRBJ2-3; TRBD2 matches at 7 bases. V trimming: 5 bases; J trimming: 6 bases; junction bases outside the gene matches: 11. This CDR3 is 15 amino acids long. Germline V gives CDR1 SEHNR, CDR2 FQNEAQ (reference sequence). CDR3 in DNA: TGTGCCAGCAGCCGGACCGGGGGGAAGGATGATACGCAGTATTTT. Amino acid sequence: CASSRTGGKDDTQYF.

The chain uses TRBV2 and TRBJ2-3, with 14 positions matching TRBD2. Trimming removed 8 bases from V and 0 bases from J; junction bases left unmatched: 13. Germline CDR1 SNHLY, CDR2 FYNNEI. The CDR3 runs 19 residues. The CDR3 DNA sequence: TGTGCCAGCCTCCGGACTAGCGGGGGGCCTTGGGGTAGCACAGATACGCAGTATTTT. Protein: CASLRTSGGPWGSTDTQYF.

This clone was recorded only once. This chain connects TRBV6-5 to TRBJ1-4; 7 nucleotides align to TRBD1. The CDR3 loop spans 16 amino acids. The trim removed 2 bases at V and 0 bases at J, leaving 3 bases unmatched. The germline gives CDR1 MNHEY, CDR2 SVGAGI. The CDR3: CASSYTDRPTNEKLFF. The CDR3 DNA follows: TGTGCCAGCAGTTACACGGACAGGCCAACTAATGAAAAACTGTTTTTT.

The V gene is TRBV7-6, the J gene TRBJ1-3; TRBD1 agrees at 9 bases. The ends lost 1 base at V and 4 bases at J; junction bases unmatched: 8. Germline lookup yields CDR1 SGHVS and CDR2 FNYEAQ. The CDR3 runs to 17 residues. CDR3 loop: CASSLEGTGLLGNTIYF. CDR3 DNA sequence: TGTGCCAGCAGCTTAGAAGGGACAGGGCTCCTCGGAAACACCATATATTTT.

This chain connects TRBV29-1 to TRBJ1-1; no clear D gene. Looked up from germline, CDR1 is SQVTM and CDR2 is ANQGSEA. The CDR3 has 11 residues. V lost 6 bases to trimming and J lost 6 bases, with 11 bases between them. The CDR3 reads CSVFPLSEAFF. In DNA, the CDR3 is TGCAGCGTCTTCCCCTTATCTGAAGCTTTCTTT.

V and J are TRBV19 and TRBJ2-7, with 8 bases fitting TRBD1. Germline-derived CDR1 and CDR2 are LNHDA and SQIVND (reference sequence). The CDR3 runs to 15 residues. V lost 5 bases, J lost 0 bases, and 6 bases stayed unmatched. The DNA for the CDR3 is TGTGCCAGTAGTGCCCGGGACAGGAGCTCCTACGAGCAGTACTTC. Protein: CASSARDRSSYEQYF.

The chain uses TRBV5-1 and TRBJ2-2; D unresolved. V was clipped by 4 bases and J by 4 bases, with 17 bases between them. The CDR3 is 16 residues long. CDR1 and CDR2 (germline): SGHRS, YFSETQ. The DNA of the CDR3 is TGCGCCAGCAGCCCCCCGAGGCAGACGTTCACCGGGGAGCTGTTTTTT. Encoded protein: CASSPPRQTFTGELFF.

This chain links TRBV2 with TRBJ1-5, with D possibly being TRBD1 (5 bases). CDR3 length: 16 amino acids. The germline CDR1 and CDR2 sequences are SNHLY and FYNNEI. V was shortened by 5 bases and J by 6 bases, with 20 bases between the two germline ends. CDR3 bases: TGTGCCAGCAGTTTACCTACTCCCAGGGAGGCTCAGCCCCAGCATTTT. This gives the protein CASSLPTPREAQPQHF.

This sequence joins TRBV5-1 and TRBJ1-1; no firm D call. Germline V gives CDR1 SGHRS, CDR2 YFSETQ. CDR3 length: 14 amino acids. Trimming cost V 3 bases and J 2 bases, with 11 bases left between them. The CDR3 nucleotides read TGCGCCAGCAGCTGGGAGGGAAGTAACACTGAAGCTTTCTTT. Translation: CASSWEGSNTEAFF.

This chain joins TRBV6-5 and TRBJ2-1; D not resolved. V shed 6 bases and J shed 8 bases, with 14 bases lying between them. The germline gives CDR1 MNHEY, CDR2 SVGAGI. The CDR3 is 13 amino acids. CDR3 DNA sequence: TGTGCCAGCAGCACGTTTCCTACCGATGAGCAGTTCTTC. This codes for CASSTFPTDEQFF.

This clone came up once. The chain is built from TRBV7-3 and TRBJ2-2; D possibly corresponds to TRBD2 (5 bases). Germline V gene sequence: CDR1 SGHTA, CDR2 FQGTGA. V was shortened by 4 bases and J by 7 bases, with 13 bases between the two germline ends. The CDR3 consists of 14 residues. CDR3 DNA sequence: TGTGCCAGCAGCTCGACTCGAGGGCTCGGGGAGCTGTTTTTT. Its translation: CASSSTRGLGELFF.

This chain joins TRBV7-2 and TRBJ2-3, with 13 positions matching TRBD2. The V and J ends lost 5 bases and 2 bases, in that order; junction bases with no gene match: 7. This CDR3 region has 17 residues. CDR1 SGHTA and CDR2 FQGNSA come from the germline V gene. The CDR3 loop is CASSRETSGGSTDTQYF. The CDR3 DNA reads as TGTGCCAGCAGCCGGGAGACTAGCGGGGGGTCCACAGATACGCAGTATTTT.

The chain carries TRBV4-2 and TRBJ1-2; 7 positions match TRBD1. J lost 0 bases, V lost 4 bases, and 5 bases had no gene match. The CDR3 runs to 15 residues. Germline values: CDR1 LGHNA, CDR2 YNFKEQ. CDR3 DNA: TGTGCCAGCAGCCTTGGGGACAGAGCTAACTATGGCTACACCTTC. It encodes CASSLGDRANYGYTF.

This chain joins TRBV7-6 and TRBJ2-5, with TRBD1 matching 8 bases. In germline, CDR1 is SGHVS, CDR2 FNYEAQ. Trimming cost V 4 bases and J 5 bases; bases outside gene matches: 9. This CDR3 spans 15 amino acids. The CDR3: CASSSNRGNGETQYF. As DNA, the CDR3 is TGTGCCAGCAGCTCGAACAGGGGGAATGGGGAGACCCAGTACTTC.